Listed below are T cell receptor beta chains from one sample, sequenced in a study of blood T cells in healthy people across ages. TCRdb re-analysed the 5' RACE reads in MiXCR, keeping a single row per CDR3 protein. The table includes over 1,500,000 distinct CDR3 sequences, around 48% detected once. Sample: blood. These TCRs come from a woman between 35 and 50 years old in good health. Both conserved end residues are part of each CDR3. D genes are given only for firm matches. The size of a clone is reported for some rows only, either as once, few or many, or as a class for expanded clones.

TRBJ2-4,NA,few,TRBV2,CASSELTLGMAKNIQYF,TGTGCCAGCAGTGAGTTGACCCTCGGCATGGCCAAAAACATTCAGTACTTC
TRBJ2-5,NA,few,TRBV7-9,CASTNPRDKQETQYF,TGTGCCAGCACCAATCCCCGGGACAAACAAGAGACCCAGTACTTC
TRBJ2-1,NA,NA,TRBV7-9,CASSPKRIAVDEQFF,TGTGCCAGCAGCCCAAAGCGAATAGCGGTCGATGAGCAGTTCTTC
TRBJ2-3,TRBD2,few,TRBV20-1,CSARDLAGGTDTQYF,TGCAGTGCTAGAGATTTAGCGGGGGGCACAGATACGCAGTATTTT
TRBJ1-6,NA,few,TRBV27,CASSFPGDNSPLHF,TGTGCCAGCAGTTTTCCAGGGGATAATTCACCCCTCCACTTT
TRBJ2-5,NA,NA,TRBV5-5,CASSFRPAETQYF,TGTGCCAGCAGCTTCCGTCCGGCAGAGACCCAGTACTTC
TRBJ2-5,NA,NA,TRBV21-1,CASSNAQETQYF,TGTGCCAGCAGCAATGCCCAAGAGACCCAGTACTTC
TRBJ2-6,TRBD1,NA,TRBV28,CASSPGQGRANVLTF,TGTGCCAGCAGTCCCGGACAGGGTAGGGCCAACGTCCTGACTTTC
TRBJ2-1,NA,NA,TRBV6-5,CASSSLFDEQFF,TGTGCCAGCAGTTCCCTTTTTGATGAGCAGTTCTTC
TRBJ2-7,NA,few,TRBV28,CASRRLPLGEQYF,TGTGCCAGCAGACGGCTCCCCCTAGGCGAGCAGTACTTC
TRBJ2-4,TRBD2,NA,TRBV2,CASSEVKAGEYREQYF,TGTGCCAGCAGTGAAGTTAAAGCGGGGGAATATAGGGAGCAGTACTTC
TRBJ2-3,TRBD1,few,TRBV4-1,CASSQSGTGWGDTQYF,TGCGCCAGCAGCCAATCCGGGACAGGGTGGGGAGATACGCAGTATTTT